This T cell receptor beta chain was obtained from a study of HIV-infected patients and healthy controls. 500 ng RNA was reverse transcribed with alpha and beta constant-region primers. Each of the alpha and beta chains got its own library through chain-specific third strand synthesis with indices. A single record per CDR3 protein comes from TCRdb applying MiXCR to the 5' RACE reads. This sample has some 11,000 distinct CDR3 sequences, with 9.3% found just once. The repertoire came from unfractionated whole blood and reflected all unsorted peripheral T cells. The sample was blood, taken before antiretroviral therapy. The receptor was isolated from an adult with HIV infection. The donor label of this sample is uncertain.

The CDR3 sequence: CASSLQVSSYEQYF. CDR3 nucleotide sequence: TGCGCCAGCAGCTTACAGGTGAGCTCCTACGAGCAGTACTTC. The V gene is TRBV5-1, the J gene TRBJ2-7, with a possible D match to TRBD1 (5 bases). CDR3 length: 14 residues. Per germline, CDR1 SGHRS and CDR2 YFSETQ. The ends were cut back, 2 bases at V and 0 bases at J, with 9 bases in the middle.